These T cell receptor beta chains were read from a single sample in a study of blood T cells in healthy people across ages. TCRdb recomputed calls from the 5' RACE reads with MiXCR, one row per CDR3 protein. The sample consists of roughly 1,500,000 distinct CDR3 sequences, approximately 42% of them appearing once. Sequenced input: blood. The source is a woman aged 18-29 years in good health. The CDR3 runs from the conserved cysteine through the conserved F or W. The D gene is left open where the match is weak. Clone size is shown for a subset of rows, as once, few, many or a class of expanded clone.

j_call | d_call | v_call | clone_size | cdr3_length | cdr3_nt | cdr3_aa
TRBJ1-2 | NA | TRBV2 | few | 15 | TGTGCCAGCAGCTACGGCCGGGGGCGCAACTATGGCTACACCTTC | CASSYGRGRNYGYTF
TRBJ2-5 | NA | TRBV5-1 | few | 14 | TGCGCCAGCAGCTTGGGATACCAGAAAGAGACCCAGTACTTC | CASSLGYQKETQYF
TRBJ2-7 | NA | TRBV21-1 | few | 15 | TGTGCCAGCAGCTCGAGGGGGATTAATCGCCTCGAGCAGTACTTC | CASSSRGINRLEQYF
TRBJ2-5 | TRBD2 | TRBV30 | NA | 15 | TGTGCCTGGAGTGTCAGGGCTAGCGGGAGGAATGAGCAGTACTTC | CAWSVRASGRNEQYF
TRBJ2-3 | NA | TRBV28 | few | 15 | TGTGCCAGCATGAGGAGCGTTAGGGGCACAGATACGCAGTATTTT | CASMRSVRGTDTQYF
TRBJ1-2 | TRBD1 | TRBV6-6 | NA | 13 | TGTGCCAGTCTCAGGGGGGTCAACTATGGCTACACCTTC | CASLRGVNYGYTF
TRBJ2-3 | NA | TRBV20-1 | NA | 14 | TGCAGTGCTAGAGACTGGATTAGCACAGATACGCAGTATTTT | CSARDWISTDTQYF
TRBJ2-2 | NA | TRBV7-8 | NA | 17 | TGTGCCAGCAGCTTACTGGGACCCGTGGCGTACACCGGGGAGCTGTTTTTT | CASSLLGPVAYTGELFF
TRBJ2-1 | NA | TRBV5-1 | NA | 13 | TGCACCAGCAGCCAAAACAGGGTTGGTGAGCAGTTCTTC | CTSSQNRVGEQFF
TRBJ2-7 | NA | TRBV20-1 | few | 15 | TGCAGTGCTAGAGCCCCGAGGGCAGAGGGGCACGAGCAGTACTTC | CSARAPRAEGHEQYF
TRBJ2-3 | TRBD2 | TRBV20-1 | NA | 15 | TGCAGTGCTATTGCTGGCGGGAGGGGCGGAGATACGCAGTATTTT | CSAIAGGRGGDTQYF
TRBJ2-1 | TRBD1 | TRBV5-1 | NA | 17 | TGCGCCAGCAGCTCGGGGTTCGGACAGGGGGGGCTCAATGAGCAGTTCTTC | CASSSGFGQGGLNEQFF
TRBJ2-4 | TRBD1 | TRBV4-3 | NA | 22 | TGCGCCAGCAGCCACCCCTTCCCAGGGGTCAGGGGGCACTCCGAAGCCAAAAACATTCAGTACTTC | CASSHPFPGVRGHSEAKNIQYF
TRBJ1-4 | TRBD1 | TRBV2 | few | 12 | TGTGCCAGCAGTGAAGCGAGGGGGACAGAGTTTTTT | CASSEARGTEFF
TRBJ2-7 | NA | TRBV10-2 | few | 15 | TGCGCCAGCAGTGTCGTCGGGACACGGGAATACGAGCAGTACTTC | CASSVVGTREYEQYF
TRBJ2-4 | NA | TRBV12-3/TRBV12-4 | few | 14 | TGTGCCAGCAGTTTAGGGTCAGGAGGGAACATTCAGTACTTC | CASSLGSGGNIQYF
TRBJ1-2 | NA | TRBV11-2 | NA | 17 | TGTGCCAGCAGCCCCGCGGGCAGGGAGAGGCCTAACTATGGCTACACCTTC | CASSPAGRERPNYGYTF
TRBJ1-2 | TRBD1 | TRBV12-5 | NA | 14 | TGTGCTAGTGGTCACCGAGACAGGGGATATGGCTACACCTTC | CASGHRDRGYGYTF
TRBJ2-3 | NA | TRBV9 | once | 16 | TGTGCCAGCAGCGTAGCAGACGCCCCTAGCACAGATACGCAGTATTTT | CASSVADAPSTDTQYF
TRBJ2-2 | TRBD1 | TRBV20-1 | NA | 13 | TGCAGTGGGCAGACAGGGTCCACCGGGGAGCTGTTTTTT | CSGQTGSTGELFF
TRBJ2-4 | NA | TRBV6-5 | few | 11 | TGTGCCAGTACCCTAGGAGGCATTCAGTACTTC | CASTLGGIQYF
TRBJ2-2 | NA | TRBV6-6 | NA | 12 | TGTGCCAGCAACAGTATCTCCGGGGAGCTGTTTTTT | CASNSISGELFF
TRBJ1-1 | NA | TRBV5-5 | few | 12 | TGTGCCAGCGACTCAGGTCTCACTGAAGCTTTCTTT | CASDSGLTEAFF
TRBJ2-7 | NA | TRBV6-1 | many | 11 | TGTGCCAGCAGTGATCTTTTCGAGCAGTACTTC | CASSDLFEQYF
TRBJ2-4 | NA | TRBV2 | NA | 14 | TGTGCCAGCAGCGTGGACAGTGCGTGGGACATTCAGTACTTC | CASSVDSAWDIQYF
TRBJ2-1 | TRBD2 | TRBV28 | NA | 16 | TGTGCCAGCAGTTCTCCGGGACTAGCGGGGCGCGCGACCCAGTTCTTC | CASSSPGLAGRATQFF
TRBJ1-2 | TRBD1 | TRBV4-1 | few | 18 | TGCGCCAGCAGCCAAGATCAACCCGACAGGGGGGGGTCCTATGGCTACACCTTC | CASSQDQPDRGGSYGYTF
TRBJ2-5 | TRBD1 | TRBV28 | NA | 13 | TGTGCCAGTTACGATCTACAGGGGAATGAGCAGTACTTC | CASYDLQGNEQYF
TRBJ2-6 | TRBD1 | TRBV29-1 | NA | 14 | TGCAGCGTTCTACAGGGGTCTGGGGCCAACGTCCTGACTTTC | CSVLQGSGANVLTF
TRBJ2-5 | NA | TRBV10-2 | NA | 14 | TGCACCAGCAGCAGGGGAGGGTCGTTGGAGACCCAGTACTTC | CTSSRGGSLETQYF
TRBJ2-7 | NA | TRBV12-3/TRBV12-4 | NA | 13 | TGTGCCTCGAGCGGCGTAAACTCCTACGAGCAGTACTTC | CASSGVNSYEQYF
TRBJ1-1 | NA | TRBV7-2 | few | 15 | TGTGCCAGCAGCTTACCCCGGGTAGGGGGCACTGAAGCTTTCTTT | CASSLPRVGGTEAFF
TRBJ1-2 | NA | TRBV27 | NA | 16 | TGTGCCAGCAGTTTAGGGGCCCGGGGGGGAGACTATGGCTACACCTTC | CASSLGARGGDYGYTF
TRBJ2-1 | NA | TRBV6-1 | once | 14 | TGTGCCAGCAGTGATCCGGGAGTTATCTATGAGCAGTTCTTC | CASSDPGVIYEQFF
TRBJ1-4 | NA | TRBV6-5 | few | 18 | TGTGCCAGCAGTTACTCGATTCTCAGGTTTACAACTAATGAAAAACTGTTTTTT | CASSYSILRFTTNEKLFF
TRBJ1-6 | TRBD1 | TRBV12-3/TRBV12-4 | NA | 15 | TGTGCCAGCAGTTCCCCGGGACAGGGGGCTTCACCCCTCCACTTT | CASSSPGQGASPLHF
TRBJ2-5 | NA | TRBV3-1 | NA | 14 | TGTGCCAGCAGCCGATCCCCTGGCCAAGAGACCCAGTACTTC | CASSRSPGQETQYF
TRBJ2-5 | TRBD2 | TRBV18 | few | 16 | TGTGCCGGCTCACCACAAACTAGCGGGAGTCACCGGACCCAGTACTTC | CAGSPQTSGSHRTQYF
TRBJ2-7 | NA | TRBV27 | NA | 16 | TGTGCCAGCCGTTCCGGGCGGACGGACCCCTACAATGAGCAGTACTTC | CASRSGRTDPYNEQYF
TRBJ2-6 | NA | TRBV20-1 | few | 16 | TGCAGTGCTATGGCTAGCTCATACTCTGGGGCCAACGTCCTGACTTTC | CSAMASSYSGANVLTF
TRBJ2-1 | NA | TRBV9 | NA | 13 | TGTGCCAGCAACGAGGGTACCAAAAATGAGCAGTTCTTC | CASNEGTKNEQFF
TRBJ2-5 | NA | TRBV19 | NA | 15 | TGTGCCAGTAGTCGGTATCCGGGACACCAGGAGACCCAGTACTTC | CASSRYPGHQETQYF
TRBJ2-4 | NA | TRBV6-1 | few | 18 | TGTGCCAGCAGCGAAGGAACAGTGGCCACTTTGGGCAAAAACATTCAGTACTTC | CASSEGTVATLGKNIQYF
TRBJ1-3 | NA | TRBV7-2 | NA | 15 | TGTGCCAGCAGCTTAGTCGTCACAGCTGGAAACACCATATATTTT | CASSLVVTAGNTIYF